This T cell receptor (beta chain) was documented in a study of cytomegalovirus exposure and HLA in healthy donors. As for the study in general: The same platform as the approximately 700 first-cohort repertoires was used for the 90 to 150 validation repertoires, a later analysis reported.

From the roughly 120-subject validation cohort, which was separate from the approximately 670-subject first cohort, the donors were drawn. As for this clone: The antigen is unknown.

This table comes from immunoSEQ multiplex PCR, and its TCRdb copy is limited to in-frame clones, with some not included. Of 90,000 to 100,000 clones in the sample, roughly nine tenths were seen once. Germline V CDR1 and CDR2: SGHDT, YYEEEE. The V end was cut by 4 bases, the J end by 7 bases, with 14 bases between. The CDR3 totals 13 residues. General study points: In vitro, three CMV-associated chains proved specific for CMV antigens.

The rearrangement uses TRBV5-6 and TRBJ1-2; TRBD1 is a possible D gene (6 bases). This sequence was found in a woman under 40 in good health and CMV-seronegative. Sequenced: PBMCs. CDR3: CASSIQGSGGYTF. CDR3 nucleotide sequence: TGTGCCAGCAGCATACAGGGCTCCGGTGGCTACACCTTC. The variable domain in full, completed from reference TRBV5-6 and TRBJ1-2, reads DAGVTQSPTHLIKTRGQQVTLRCSPKSGHDTVSWYQQALGQGPQFIFQYYEEEERQRGNFPDRFSGHQFPNYSSELNVNALLLGDSALYLCASSIQGSGGYTFGSGTRLTVV.